What follows is one T cell receptor beta chain and its context. Only in-frame clones appear in the TCRdb table, and some are missing; sequencing was by immunoSEQ multiplex PCR. The sample has 35,000 to 40,000 clones, 75% to 90% seen once. The CDR3 covers 15 residues. Germline CDR1 and CDR2: WNHNN and SYGVQD (reference sequence). V was shortened by 4 bases and J by 3 bases, with 15 bases between the two germline ends. This specimen belongs to a study of sequential checkpoint blockade in melanoma. The overall study: First-line arms were nivolumab then ipilimumab, or the reverse, randomized 1:1.

Treatment given: randomized to nivolumab then ipilimumab (arm A) or the reverse (arm B). None of the patients previously received DNA-damaging chemotherapy. The source was CD8+ T cells sorted from blood (inferred from file names), collected from a patient given nivolumab and ipilimumab in sequence. The sequence was collected from a human donor with melanoma. V is TRBV10-1 and J is TRBJ1-1; D is ambiguous. The CDR3 spells CASSGNVAGYTEAFF. The CDR3 DNA is TGCGCCAGCAGTGGGAACGTTGCAGGCTACACTGAAGCTTTCTTT.